This T cell receptor beta chain derives from a study of molecular identifiers for immune sequencing clone quantification. Sequencing libraries of naive CD8 cells derived from roughly 20,000 to 1,000,000 sorted cells with 10%, 30% or 50% RNA. Sorting defined naive CD8 T cells as CD8+CD4-CCR7+CD45RA+. Making the bulk TCR libraries relied on previously described methods and listed TCR primers. From the PCR reads, TCRdb called clonotypes with MiXCR, one entry per CDR3 protein. This table has approximately 630,000 distinct CDR3 sequences, 25% appearing once. This CDR3 is 16 amino acids long. The germline gives CDR1 MGHRA, CDR2 YSYEKL. V was pared by 4 bases and J by 2 bases, with 6 bases of the junction left unmatched.

The sequencing input was naive CD8+ T cells from blood, with Jurkat cell RNA spiked in. Subset reported: FACS-sorted CD8+CD4-CCR7+CD45RA+ naive T cells. This receptor was taken from a human donor in good health. Some libraries in this study had Jurkat cell RNA spiked in. The rearrangement uses TRBV4-1 and TRBJ2-1; 9 bases are a match to TRBD2. The CDR3 sequence: CASSLQPSGTYNEQFF. In nucleotides, the CDR3 is TGCGCCAGCAGCCTCCAACCTAGCGGGACCTACAATGAGCAGTTCTTC.